This T cell receptor (beta chain) was obtained from a study of blood T cell repertoires in COVID-19. With 5 bases clipped from V and 6 bases from J, the junction kept 9 bases outside the gene matches. Germline V CDR1 and CDR2: LNHDA, SQIVND (reference sequence). The CDR3 loop spans 16 amino acids. Here immunoSEQ multiplex PCR was the method, and the copy in TCRdb shows in-frame clones only, minus some. This repertoire shows 120,000 to 150,000 clones, 60% to 85% found once; its top ten account for 16%. This rearrangement joins TRBV19 to TRBJ2-2, with TRBD1 matching 10 bases. The sequencing input was peripheral blood. The sequence came from a man aged 50-59 years with acute or convalescent COVID-19. Written as DNA, the CDR3 is TGTGCCAGTAGTCCCAGGGGGACAGGGGAGGCCGGGGAGCTGTTTTTT. Translating gives CASSPRGTGEAGELFF.